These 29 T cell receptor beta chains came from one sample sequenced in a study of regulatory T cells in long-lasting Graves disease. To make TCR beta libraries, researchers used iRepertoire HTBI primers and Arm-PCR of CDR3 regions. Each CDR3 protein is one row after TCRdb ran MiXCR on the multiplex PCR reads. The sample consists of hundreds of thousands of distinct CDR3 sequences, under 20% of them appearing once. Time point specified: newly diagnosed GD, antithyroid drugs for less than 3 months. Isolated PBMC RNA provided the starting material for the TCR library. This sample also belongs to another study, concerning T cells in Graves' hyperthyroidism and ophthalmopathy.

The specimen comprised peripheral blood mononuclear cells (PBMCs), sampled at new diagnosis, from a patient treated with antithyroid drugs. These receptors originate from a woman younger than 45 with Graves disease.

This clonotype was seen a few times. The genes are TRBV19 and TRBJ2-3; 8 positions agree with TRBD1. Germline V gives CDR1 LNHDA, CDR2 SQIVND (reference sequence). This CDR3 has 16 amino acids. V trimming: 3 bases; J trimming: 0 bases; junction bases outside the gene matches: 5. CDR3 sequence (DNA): TGTGCCAGTAGTATCACCACAGGGGGGAGCACAGATACGCAGTATTTT. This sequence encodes CASSITTGGSTDTQYF.

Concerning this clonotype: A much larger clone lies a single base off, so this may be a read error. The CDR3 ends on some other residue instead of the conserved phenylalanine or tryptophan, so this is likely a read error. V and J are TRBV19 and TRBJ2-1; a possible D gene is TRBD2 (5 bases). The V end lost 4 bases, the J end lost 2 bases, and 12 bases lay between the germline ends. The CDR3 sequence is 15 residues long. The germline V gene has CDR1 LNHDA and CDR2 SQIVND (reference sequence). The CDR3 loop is CASSNSGEPYNEQFL. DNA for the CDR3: TGTGCCAGTAGTAACTCCGGGGAGCCCTACAATGAGCAGTTCCTC.

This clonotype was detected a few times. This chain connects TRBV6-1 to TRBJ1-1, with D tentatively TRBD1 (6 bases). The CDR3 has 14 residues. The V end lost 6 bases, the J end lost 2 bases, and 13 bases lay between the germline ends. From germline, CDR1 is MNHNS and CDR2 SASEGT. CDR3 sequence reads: CASRDSLPNTEAFF. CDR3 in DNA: TGTGCCAGCAGGGACAGCCTCCCCAACACTGAAGCTTTCTTT.

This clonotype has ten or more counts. CDR3 sequence (DNA): TGTGCCAGCAGCCGTGGACAGGGCGTTTTAGAGACCCAGTACTTC. Encoded protein: CASSRGQGVLETQYF. V usage is TRBV7-2 and J usage is TRBJ2-5; 8 bases match TRBD1. J was trimmed by 4 bases and V by 5 bases; bases with no gene match: 9. Germline V lookup: CDR1 SGHTA, CDR2 FQGNSA. The CDR3 totals 15 residues.

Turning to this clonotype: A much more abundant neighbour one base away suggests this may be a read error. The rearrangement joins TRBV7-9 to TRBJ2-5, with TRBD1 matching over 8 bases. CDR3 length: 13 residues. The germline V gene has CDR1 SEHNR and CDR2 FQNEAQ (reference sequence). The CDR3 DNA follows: TGTGCCACGACCAGGGGGCTGGGTGATGAGCAGTCCTTC. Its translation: CATTRGLGDEQSF.

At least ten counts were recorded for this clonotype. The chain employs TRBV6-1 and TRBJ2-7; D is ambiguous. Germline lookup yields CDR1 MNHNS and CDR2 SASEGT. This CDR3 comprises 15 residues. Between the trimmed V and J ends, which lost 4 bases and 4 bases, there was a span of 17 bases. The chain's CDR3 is CASSAVVGSTYEQYF. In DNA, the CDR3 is TGTGCCAGCAGTGCCGTGGTGGGCTCTACTTACGAGCAGTACTTC.

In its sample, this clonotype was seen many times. Written as DNA, the CDR3 is TGTGCCAGCAGCTGGGCAGGGAGTAGCGAGCAGTACTTC. Translation gives CASSWAGSSEQYF. The rearrangement uses TRBV28 and TRBJ2-7; D possibly uses TRBD1 or TRBD2 (5 bases each). The CDR3 length is 13 residues. V was shortened by 6 bases and J by 6 bases, with 15 bases between the two germline ends. The V gene's germline CDR1 is MDHEN and CDR2 SYDVKM.

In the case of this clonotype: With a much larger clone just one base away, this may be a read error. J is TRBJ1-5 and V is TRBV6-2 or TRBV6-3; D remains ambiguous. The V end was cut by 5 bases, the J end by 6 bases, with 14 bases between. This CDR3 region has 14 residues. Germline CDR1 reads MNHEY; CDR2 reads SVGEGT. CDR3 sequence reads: CASSGPPRIQPQHF. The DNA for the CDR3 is TGTGCCAGCAGTGGACCCCCCAGGATTCAGCCCCAGCATTTT.

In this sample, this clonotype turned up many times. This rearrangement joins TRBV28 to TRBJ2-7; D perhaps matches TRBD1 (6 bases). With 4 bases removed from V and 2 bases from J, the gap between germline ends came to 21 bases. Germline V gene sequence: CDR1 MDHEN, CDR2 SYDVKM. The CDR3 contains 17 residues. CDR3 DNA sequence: TGTGCCAGCAGTTCTCCCGGGACACTGAGTAGGACCTACGAGCAGTACTTC. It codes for CASSSPGTLSRTYEQYF.

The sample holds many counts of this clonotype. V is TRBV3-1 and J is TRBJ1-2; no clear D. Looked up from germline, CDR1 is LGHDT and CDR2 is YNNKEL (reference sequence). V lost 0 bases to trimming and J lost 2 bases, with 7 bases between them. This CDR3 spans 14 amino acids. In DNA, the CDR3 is TGTGCCAGCAGCCAAGAGGGCAGGAACTATGGCTACACCTTC. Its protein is CASSQEGRNYGYTF.

CDR3: CASSQGLSQRETQYF. DNA for the CDR3: TGTGCCAGCAGCCAAGGACTTTCCCAACGAGAGACCCAGTACTTC. This chain links TRBV3-1 with TRBJ2-5; D remains ambiguous. Germline-derived CDR1 and CDR2 are LGHDT and YNNKEL (reference sequence). V lost 1 base to trimming and J lost 4 bases, with 13 bases between them. CDR3 size: 15 residues.

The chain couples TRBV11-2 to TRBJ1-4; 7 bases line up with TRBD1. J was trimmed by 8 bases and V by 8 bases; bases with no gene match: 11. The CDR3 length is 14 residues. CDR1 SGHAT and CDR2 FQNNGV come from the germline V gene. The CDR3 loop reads CASARGLGGEKLFF. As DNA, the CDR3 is TGTGCCAGCGCCAGGGGGTTGGGAGGAGAAAAACTGTTTTTT. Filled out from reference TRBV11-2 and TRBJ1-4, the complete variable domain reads EAGVAQSPRYKIIEKRQSVAFWCNPISGHATLYWYQQILGQGPKLLIQFQNNGVVDDSQLPKDRFSAERLKGVDSTLKIQPAKLEDSAVYLCASARGLGGEKLFFGSGTQLSVL.

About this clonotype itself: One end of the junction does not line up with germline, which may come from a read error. The CDR3 sequence: CSARRGRVVTSGRITYNEHVF. In DNA form, the CDR3 reads TGCAGTGCTAGGAGGGGGAGGGTTGTGACTAGCGGGAGAATAACCTACAATGAGCACGTCTTC. V usage is TRBV20-1 and J usage is TRBJ2-1, with TRBD2 matching over 12 bases. The CDR3 loop spans 21 amino acids. Germline V CDR1 and CDR2: DFQATT, SNEGSKA (reference sequence).

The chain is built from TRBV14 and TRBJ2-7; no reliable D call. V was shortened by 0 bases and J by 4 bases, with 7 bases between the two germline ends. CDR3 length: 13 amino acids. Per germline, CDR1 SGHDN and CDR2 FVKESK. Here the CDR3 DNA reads TGTGCCAGCAGCCAAGATATGGTGTACGAGCAGTACTTC. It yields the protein CASSQDMVYEQYF.

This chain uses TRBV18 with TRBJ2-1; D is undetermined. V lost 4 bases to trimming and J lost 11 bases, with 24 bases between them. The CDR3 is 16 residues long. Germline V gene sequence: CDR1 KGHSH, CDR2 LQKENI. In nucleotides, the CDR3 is TGTGCCAGCTCACGAGATCCCCCGGGTCAAATCTCCCAGCAGTTCTTC. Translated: CASSRDPPGQISQQFF.

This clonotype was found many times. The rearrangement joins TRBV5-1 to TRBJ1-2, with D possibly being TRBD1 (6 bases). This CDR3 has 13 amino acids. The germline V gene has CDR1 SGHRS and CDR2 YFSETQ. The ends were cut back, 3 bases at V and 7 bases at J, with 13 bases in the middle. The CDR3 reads CASSSTGMVGYTF. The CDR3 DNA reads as TGCGCCAGCAGCTCAACAGGGATGGTTGGCTACACCTTC.

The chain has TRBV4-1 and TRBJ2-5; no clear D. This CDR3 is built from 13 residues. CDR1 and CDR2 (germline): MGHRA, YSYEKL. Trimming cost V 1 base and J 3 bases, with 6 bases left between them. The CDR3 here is CASSQASKETQYF. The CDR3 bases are TGCGCCAGCAGCCAAGCCTCAAAAGAGACCCAGTACTTC.

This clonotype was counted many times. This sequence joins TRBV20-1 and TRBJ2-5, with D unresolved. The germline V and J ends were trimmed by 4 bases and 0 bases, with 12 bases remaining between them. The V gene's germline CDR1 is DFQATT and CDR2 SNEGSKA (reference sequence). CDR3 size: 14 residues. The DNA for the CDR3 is TGCAGTGCTACCCACATGAGAGACCAAGAGACCCAGTACTTC. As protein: CSATHMRDQETQYF.

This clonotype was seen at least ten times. The CDR3: CASSYSLLAEAFF. The CDR3 DNA reads as TGTGCCAGCAGTTACTCTCTTCTGGCTGAAGCTTTCTTT. The chain employs TRBV6-9 and TRBJ1-1; unclear D gene. Deletions cut 3 bases from V and 6 bases from J, with 11 bases between. Per germline, CDR1 MNHGY and CDR2 SVAAGI. This CDR3 has 13 residues.

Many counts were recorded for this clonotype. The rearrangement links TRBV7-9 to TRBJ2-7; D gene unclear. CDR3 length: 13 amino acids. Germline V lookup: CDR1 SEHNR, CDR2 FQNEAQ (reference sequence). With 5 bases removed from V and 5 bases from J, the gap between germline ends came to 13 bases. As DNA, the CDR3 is TGTGCCAGCAGCCTACGGATTAAGCACGAGCAGTACTTC. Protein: CASSLRIKHEQYF.

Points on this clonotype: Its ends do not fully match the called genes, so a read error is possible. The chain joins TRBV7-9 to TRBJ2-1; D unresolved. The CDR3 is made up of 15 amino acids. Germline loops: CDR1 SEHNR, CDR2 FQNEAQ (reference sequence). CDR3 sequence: CANSSRPVGYNEQFF. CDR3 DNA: TGTGCCAACAGCTCCCGGCCCGTGGGCTACAATGAGCAGTTCTTC.

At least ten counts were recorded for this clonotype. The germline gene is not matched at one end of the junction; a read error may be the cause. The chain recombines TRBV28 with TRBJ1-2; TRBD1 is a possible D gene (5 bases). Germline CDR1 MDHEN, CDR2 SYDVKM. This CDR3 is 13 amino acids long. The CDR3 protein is CTSNPGRAYGYTF. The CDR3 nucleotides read TGTACCAGCAACCCAGGGAGAGCCTATGGCTACACCTTC.

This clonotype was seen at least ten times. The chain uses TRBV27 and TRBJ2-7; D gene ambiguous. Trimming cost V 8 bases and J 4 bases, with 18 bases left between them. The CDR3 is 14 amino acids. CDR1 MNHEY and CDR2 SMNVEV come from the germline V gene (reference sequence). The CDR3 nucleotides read TGTGCCAGCCGCCCGCACGTGGGTGGTTACGAGCAGTACTTC. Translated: CASRPHVGGYEQYF.

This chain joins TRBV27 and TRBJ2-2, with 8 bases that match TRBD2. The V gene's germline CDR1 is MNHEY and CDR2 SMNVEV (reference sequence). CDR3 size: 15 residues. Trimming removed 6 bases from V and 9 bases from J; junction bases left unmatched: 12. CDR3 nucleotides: TGTGCCAGCAGCTCCGAGGTAGCGGGATACAGGGAGCTGTTTTTT. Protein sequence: CASSSEVAGYRELFF.

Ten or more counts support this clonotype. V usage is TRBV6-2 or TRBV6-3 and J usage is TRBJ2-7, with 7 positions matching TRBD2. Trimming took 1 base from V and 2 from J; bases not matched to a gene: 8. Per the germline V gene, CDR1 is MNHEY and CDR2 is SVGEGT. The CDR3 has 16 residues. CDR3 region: CASSYLLADTPYEQYF. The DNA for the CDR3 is TGTGCCAGCAGTTACTTGCTAGCGGACACACCCTACGAGCAGTACTTC.

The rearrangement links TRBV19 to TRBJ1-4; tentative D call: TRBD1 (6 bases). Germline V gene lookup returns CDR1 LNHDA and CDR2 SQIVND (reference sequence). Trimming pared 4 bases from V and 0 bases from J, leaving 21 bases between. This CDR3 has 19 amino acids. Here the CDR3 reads CASSKEIEDRETTNEKLFF. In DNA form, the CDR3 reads TGTGCCAGTAGTAAGGAAATTGAGGACAGAGAAACAACTAATGAAAAACTGTTTTTT.

The DNA for the CDR3 is TGTGCCAGCAGCCAAGCGGCTAGCGGGCAAACCTACGAGCAGTACTTC. Residues: CASSQAASGQTYEQYF. The chain joins TRBV9 to TRBJ2-7, with 8 bases aligning to TRBD2. This CDR3 is built from 16 residues. Germline V gene sequence: CDR1 SGDLS, CDR2 YYNGEE. V lost 4 bases to trimming and J lost 2 bases; unmatched junction nucleotides: 11.

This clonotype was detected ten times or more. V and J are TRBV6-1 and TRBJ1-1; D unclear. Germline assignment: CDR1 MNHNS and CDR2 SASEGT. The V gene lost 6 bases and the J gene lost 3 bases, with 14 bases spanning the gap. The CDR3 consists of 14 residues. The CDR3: CASRFGLEDTEAFF. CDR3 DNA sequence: TGTGCCAGCAGATTTGGATTAGAGGACACTGAAGCTTTCTTT.

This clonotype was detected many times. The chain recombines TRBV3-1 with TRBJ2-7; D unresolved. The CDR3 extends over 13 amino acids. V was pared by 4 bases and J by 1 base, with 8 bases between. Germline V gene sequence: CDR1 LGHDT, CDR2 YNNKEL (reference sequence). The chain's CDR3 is CASSPRRSYEQYF. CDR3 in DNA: TGTGCCAGCAGCCCAAGACGTTCCTACGAGCAGTACTTC.